These 13 T cell receptor beta chains share one sample of origin, sequenced in a study of cytomegalovirus exposure and HLA in healthy donors. A multiplex PCR was run with 60 Vbeta primers and 13 Jbeta primers. Sequencing was performed with immunoSEQ multiplex PCR; in TCRdb, only in-frame clones are kept and a portion is missing. The sample holds fewer than 100,000 clones, 78% seen once. Source material: PBMCs. The receptors derive from a male donor in good health and CMV-seropositive.

The genes are TRBV28 and TRBJ1-2; 7 bases are a match to TRBD1. V trimming: 6 bases; J trimming: 6 bases; junction bases outside the gene matches: 19. CDR3 length equals 17 residues. Germline loops: CDR1 MDHEN, CDR2 SYDVKM. In nucleotides, the CDR3 is TGTGCCAGCAGGGTAGGGGGCTTACTCGCGGGAGGTGATGGCTACACCTTC. Encoded protein: CASRVGGLLAGGDGYTF.

This clone came up a few times. This rearrangement joins TRBV9 to TRBJ2-1; D is possibly TRBD2 (5 bases). The CDR3 length is 20 residues. Trimming shortened V by 4 bases and J by 0 bases, and 26 bases separated the two germline ends. From germline, CDR1 is SGDLS and CDR2 YYNGEE. This CDR3 reads CASSPRTRMAASHSYNEQFF. CDR3 bases: TGTGCCAGCAGCCCGAGGACCCGCATGGCGGCTAGCCACTCCTACAATGAGCAGTTCTTC.

This clone was seen a single time. The rearrangement links TRBV7-2 to TRBJ2-5; 12 positions match TRBD2. The DNA end is a closer match to TRBJ2-7, so the J assignment may be wrong. Germline CDR1 is SGHTA and CDR2 is FQGNSA. The CDR3 runs 18 residues. CDR3 region: CASSLAMTSGGGAYEQYF. The CDR3, as DNA: TGTGCCAGCAGCTTAGCGATGACTAGCGGGGGTGGCGCCTACGAGCAGTACTTC.

CDR3 in DNA: TGTGCCTGGAGTGTAAGGGGAAACAGGGAACCGAACACTGAAGCTTTCTTT. Translation: CAWSVRGNREPNTEAFF. This rearrangement joins TRBV30 to TRBJ1-1; TRBD1 is a possible D gene (6 bases). Germline V CDR1 and CDR2: GTSNPN, SVGIG (reference sequence). Trimming left V 0 bases short and J 1 base short, with 18 bases between. This CDR3 has 17 amino acids. Combining the CDR3 with reference TRBV30 and TRBJ1-1 gives the whole variable domain SQTIHQWPATLVQPVGSPLSLECTVEGTSNPNLYWYRQAAGRGLQLLFYSVGIGQISSEVPQNLSASRPQDRQFILSSKKLLLSDSGFYLCAWSVRGNREPNTEAFFGQGTRLTVV.

V gene TRBV5-1 combines with J gene TRBJ2-7, with no clear D. The CDR3 has 13 residues. V was trimmed by 1 base and J by 0 bases, leaving 5 bases between them. CDR1 and CDR2 (germline): SGHRS, YFSETQ. The CDR3 loop reads CASSLHSSYEQYF. The CDR3, as DNA: TGCGCCAGCAGCTTGCACAGCTCCTACGAGCAGTACTTC. Looking up the rest from reference TRBV5-1 and TRBJ2-7 gives the full variable domain: KAGVTQTPRYLIKTRGQQVTLSCSPISGHRSVSWYQQTPGQGLQFLFEYFSETQRNKGNFPGRFSGRQFSNSRSEMNVSTLELGDSALYLCASSLHSSYEQYFGPGTRLTVT.

The chain couples TRBV25-1 to TRBJ2-1, with a weak D call TRBD1 (6 bases). V was pared by 5 bases and J by 8 bases, with 16 bases between. CDR1 and CDR2 (germline): MGHDK, SYGVNS. The CDR3 consists of 14 residues. This chain's CDR3 is CASSRQGKVHEQFF. CDR3 nucleotides: TGTGCCAGCAGTCGTCAGGGGAAAGTCCATGAGCAGTTCTTC.

This clone was seen a single time. The rearrangement joins TRBV6-5 to TRBJ2-2; 9 nucleotides align to TRBD1. Germline CDR1 and CDR2: MNHEY and SVGAGI. This CDR3 has 15 residues. Trimming removed 9 bases from V and 5 bases from J; junction bases left unmatched: 10. The CDR3 sequence: CASISPGTGTGELFF. In nucleotides, the CDR3 is TGTGCCAGTATTAGTCCCGGGACAGGGACCGGGGAGCTGTTTTTT.

This clone occurred a few times. The CDR3 DNA sequence: TGTGCCAGCGGAGCTAGCGGGGGAAGCTACGAGCAGTACTTC. This gives the protein CASGASGGSYEQYF. The chain uses TRBV6-5 and TRBJ2-7; 10 nucleotides align to TRBD2. In germline, CDR1 is MNHEY, CDR2 SVGAGI. The CDR3 has 14 amino acids. The V and J ends lost 8 bases and 3 bases, in that order; junction bases with no gene match: 7.

This clone was seen only once. The chain is built from TRBV5-1 and TRBJ1-2; 7 bases agree with TRBD1. CDR1 is SGHRS, CDR2 YFSETQ, per germline. This CDR3 is 14 amino acids long. The ends lost 0 bases at V and 4 bases at J; junction bases unmatched: 3. CDR3 region: CASSLDRGGYGYTF. The CDR3, as DNA: TGCGCCAGCAGCTTGGACAGGGGAGGCTATGGCTACACCTTC. Full variable domain (remainder filled in from reference TRBV5-1 and TRBJ1-2): KAGVTQTPRYLIKTRGQQVTLSCSPISGHRSVSWYQQTPGQGLQFLFEYFSETQRNKGNFPGRFSGRQFSNSRSEMNVSTLELGDSALYLCASSLDRGGYGYTFGSGTRLTVV.

J is TRBJ2-7 and V is TRBV7-3, with D tentatively TRBD1 (6 bases). The CDR3 loop spans 13 amino acids. Trimming pared 5 bases from V and 4 bases from J, leaving 12 bases between. Germline CDR1 and CDR2: SGHTA and FQGTGA. The CDR3 bases are TGTGCCAGCAGCCGTGGCAGGGGTTACGAGCAGTACTTC. This translates into CASSRGRGYEQYF.

The chain links TRBV5-4 to TRBJ1-1; D call uncertain. The germline V gene encodes CDR1 SGHNT and CDR2 YYREEE (reference sequence). Trimming took off 4 bases at V and 3 bases at J, with 13 bases between the two ends. The CDR3 is 14 amino acids. The CDR3 bases are TGTGCCAGCAGCAAAGCTAAGTTTCACACTGAAGCTTTCTTT. Translation gives CASSKAKFHTEAFF.

The chain links TRBV27 to TRBJ2-3, with 9 bases lining up with TRBD1. Germline CDR1 MNHEY, CDR2 SMNVEV (reference sequence). The V gene end was trimmed by 6 bases and the J gene end by 5 bases; junction bases not matched to a gene: 9. The CDR3 consists of 15 residues. The CDR3 sequence: CASSVQGAHVDTQYF. The CDR3 bases are TGTGCCAGCAGCGTACAGGGGGCGCATGTAGATACGCAGTATTTT.

This sequence joins TRBV29-1 and TRBJ1-4, with 7 bases fitting TRBD1. This CDR3 is built from 13 residues. J was trimmed by 8 bases and V by 6 bases; bases with no gene match: 9. Germline V CDR1 and CDR2: SQVTM, ANQGSEA. In DNA, the CDR3 is TGCAGCGTCGCCACAGGGGCAGGCGAAAAACTGTTTTTT. It translates to CSVATGAGEKLFF.